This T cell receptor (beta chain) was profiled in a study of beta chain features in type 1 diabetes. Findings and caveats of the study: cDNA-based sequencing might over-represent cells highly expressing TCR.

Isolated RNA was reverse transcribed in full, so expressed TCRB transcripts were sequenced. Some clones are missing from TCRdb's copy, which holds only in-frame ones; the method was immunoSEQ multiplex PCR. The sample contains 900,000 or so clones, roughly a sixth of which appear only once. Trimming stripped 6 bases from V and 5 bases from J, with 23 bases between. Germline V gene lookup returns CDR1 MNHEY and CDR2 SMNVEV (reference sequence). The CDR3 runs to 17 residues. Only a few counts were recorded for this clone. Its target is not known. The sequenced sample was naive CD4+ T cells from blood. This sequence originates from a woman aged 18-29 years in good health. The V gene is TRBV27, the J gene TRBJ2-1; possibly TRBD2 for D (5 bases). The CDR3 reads CASRARVGLALNNEQFF. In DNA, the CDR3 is TGTGCCAGCAGAGCTAGGGTAGGACTTGCCCTGAACAATGAGCAGTTCTTC.